Here is one T cell receptor beta chain with its context. Its antigen remains unknown. V dropped 4 bases and J dropped 4 bases, with 15 bases sitting between them. The CDR3 has 14 residues. Germline loops: CDR1 SGHRS, CDR2 YFSETQ. This specimen belongs to a study of T-cell memory formation after mild COVID-19. Overall study: The two donors had largely donor-specific TCR clusters. Study-wide findings and caveats: Nothing confirmed that second-wave clones peaking on day 37 were specific for SARS-CoV-2. Most CD4+ clones that shrank were in CM and EM, while CD8+ ones turned up in EMRA.

TCRdb reprocessed the 5' RACE reads via MiXCR and lists one record per CDR3 protein. The data hold about 190,000 distinct CDR3 sequences, with about 18% observed a single time. The sequencing sample was made of PBMCs or a T cell subset sorted from them (not recorded which). The chain is built from TRBV5-1 and TRBJ2-7; D may correspond to TRBD1 or TRBD2 (5 bases each). The receptor was isolated from an adult woman who had mild COVID-19 (a few samples of this study predate the infection). Cell type and time point are not known. The CDR3 sequence: CASSGPGPPYEQYF. Written as DNA, the CDR3 is TGCGCCAGCAGCGGACCGGGACCCCCTTACGAGCAGTACTTC.